These 20 T cell receptor beta chains originate from one sample sequenced in a study of early T cells in non-severe SARS-CoV-2 infection. Each CDR3 protein gets one entry after TCRdb re-called the 5' RACE reads with MiXCR. This sample carries some 46,000 distinct CDR3 sequences, approximately 6% of them seen once, and the ten largest clones take roughly 12%. Sample: whole blood. These receptors all come from an adult who was a healthcare worker with PCR-confirmed SARS-CoV-2 infection or an uninfected control (not recorded which).

The rearrangement uses TRBV28 and TRBJ2-7; 8 nucleotides line up with TRBD2. CDR1 is MDHEN and CDR2 is SYDVKM in the germline V gene. With V trimmed by 0 bases and J by 2 bases, 12 bases remained unmatched. The CDR3 is 18 residues long. CDR3 coding DNA: TGTGCCAGCAGTTTATGGCCAGCGGGGGCTACCCGGGCCTACGAGCAGTACTTC. Protein product: CASSLWPAGATRAYEQYF.

Ten or more counts support this clonotype. The chain links TRBV7-6 to TRBJ1-1, with D possibly being TRBD1 (6 bases). This CDR3 region has 15 residues. V dropped 2 bases and J dropped 2 bases, with 12 bases sitting between them. Germline V gives CDR1 SGHVS, CDR2 FNYEAQ. CDR3 sequence reads: CASSLLRGGNTEAFF. For the CDR3, the DNA is TGTGCCAGCAGCTTATTAAGAGGGGGTAACACTGAAGCTTTCTTT.

This clonotype came up many times. The chain uses TRBV7-6 and TRBJ2-7, with 8 nucleotides matching TRBD2. V trimming: 2 bases; J trimming: 2 bases; junction bases outside the gene matches: 5. CDR3 length: 15 amino acids. The V gene's germline CDR1 is SGHVS and CDR2 FNYEAQ. This CDR3 is CASSLYSGETYEQYF. The DNA of the CDR3 is TGTGCCAGCAGCTTATATAGCGGGGAAACCTACGAGCAGTACTTC.

This clonotype was seen many times. The chain is built from TRBV7-2 and TRBJ2-7; TRBD1 matches 9 bases. Germline lookup yields CDR1 SGHTA and CDR2 FQGNSA. V shed 5 bases, J shed 4 bases, and the junction held 9 bases outside the gene matches. The CDR3 sequence is 15 residues long. CDR3 in amino acids: CASSALTGGRYEQYF. The CDR3 coding sequence is TGTGCCAGCAGCGCCCTGACAGGGGGAAGGTACGAGCAGTACTTC.

This clonotype was observed a handful of times. The chain couples TRBV19 to TRBJ1-5; D not certain. The CDR3 runs to 15 residues. Per the germline V gene, CDR1 is LNHDA and CDR2 is SQIVND (reference sequence). The V gene lost 6 bases and the J gene lost 0 bases, with 12 bases spanning the gap. In nucleotides, the CDR3 is TGTGCCAGTAGGGGCGGGCAGAATAGCAATCAGCCCCAGCATTTT. It specifies CASRGGQNSNQPQHF.

This clonotype was observed a handful of times. This chain links TRBV29-1 with TRBJ2-7; TRBD1 matches 9 bases. CDR1 and CDR2 (germline): SQVTM, ANQGSEA. Germline trimming cut 4 bases from V and 3 bases from J; bases unmatched to any gene: 7. The CDR3 runs to 14 residues. As DNA, the CDR3 is TGCAGCGTTGGAACAGGGGGCCCACTCTACGAGCAGTACTTC. Its translation is CSVGTGGPLYEQYF.

This clonotype was observed many times. The V gene is TRBV12-3 or TRBV12-4, the J gene TRBJ2-5; D is perhaps TRBD2 (5 bases). This CDR3 spans 13 amino acids. V gave up 5 bases and J gave up 2 bases, with 9 bases separating them. The CDR3 sequence is CASSARGQETQYF. The CDR3 coding sequence is TGTGCCAGCAGTGCCCGGGGACAAGAGACCCAGTACTTC.

This clonotype was picked up many times. This rearrangement joins TRBV6-4 to TRBJ1-2, with D perhaps TRBD1 (6 bases). Germline values: CDR1 MRHNA, CDR2 SNTAGT. This CDR3 has 14 amino acids. The V gene lost 6 bases and the J gene lost 4 bases, with 15 bases spanning the gap. CDR3 DNA: TGTGCCAGCAGCCCCGAGGTGGGGGCCTATGGCTACACCTTC. It specifies CASSPEVGAYGYTF.

The chain is built from TRBV7-8 and TRBJ2-5; D is unclear. The length of the CDR3 is 13 residues. V lost 1 base and J 2 bases, leaving 5 bases between the germline ends. The germline V gene has CDR1 SGHVS and CDR2 FQNEAQ. CDR3 bases: TGTGCCAGCAGCTTAGACAGACAAGAGACCCAGTACTTC. Translation: CASSLDRQETQYF.

The chain employs TRBV5-4 and TRBJ2-1, with D perhaps TRBD1 (6 bases). Germline loops: CDR1 SGHNT, CDR2 YYREEE (reference sequence). The CDR3 is 15 residues long. Deletions cut 1 base from V and 6 bases from J, with 14 bases between. The CDR3 region has the DNA TGTGCCAGCAGCTTGCAGGGGTCGACGGGCAATGAGCAGTTCTTC. It translates to CASSLQGSTGNEQFF.

This clonotype was detected only a few times. This chain joins TRBV11-2 and TRBJ1-3, with unresolved D. Germline V gives CDR1 SGHAT, CDR2 FQNNGV. The V end was cut by 5 bases, the J end by 3 bases, with 20 bases between. CDR3 size: 17 residues. CDR3 nucleotides: TGTGCCAGCAGCGCGGGATTACCCCTCGGGGATGGAAACACCATATATTTT. This encodes CASSAGLPLGDGNTIYF.

Concerning this clonotype: This may come from a read error, since a much larger clone is one base off. Without the conserved terminal phenylalanine or tryptophan, this CDR3 likely stems from a read error. This chain joins TRBV7-2 and TRBJ1-6; the match to TRBD1 covers 7 bases. This CDR3 spans 14 amino acids. The J segment lost 8 bases and the V segment lost 3 bases, leaving 4 bases of the junction unmatched. Germline V gene lookup returns CDR1 SGHTA and CDR2 FQGNSA. In nucleotides, the CDR3 is TGTGCCAGCAGCTTCTTACAGGGGTATTCACCCCTCCACCTT. As protein: CASSFLQGYSPLHL.

This clonotype was counted at least ten times. The chain links TRBV7-2 to TRBJ2-1, with D possibly being TRBD2 (6 bases). Trimming removed 1 base at V and 0 bases at J, with 7 bases between. The CDR3 sequence is 15 residues long. Germline V CDR1 and CDR2: SGHTA, FQGNSA. Here the CDR3 DNA reads TGTGCCAGCAGCTTAGTAGCGGCCTCCTACAATGAGCAGTTCTTC. Translating gives CASSLVAASYNEQFF. Drawing the rest from reference TRBV7-2 and TRBJ2-1, the complete variable domain is GAGVSQSPSNKVTEKGKDVELRCDPISGHTALYWYRQSLGQGLEFLIYFQGNSAPDKSGLPSDRFSAERTGGSVSTLTIQRTQQEDSAVYLCASSLVAASYNEQFFGPGTRLTVL.

The chain combines TRBV5-4 with TRBJ2-1, with a weak D call TRBD1 (5 bases). CDR3 length equals 16 residues. Trimming removed 3 bases from V and 0 bases from J, with 13 bases in between. CDR1 SGHNT and CDR2 YYREEE come from the germline V gene (reference sequence). CDR3 sequence (DNA): TGTGCCAGCAGCTCCCGAGTTGGGGCCTCCTACAATGAGCAGTTCTTC. Translated: CASSSRVGASYNEQFF.

In its sample, this clonotype was seen many times. The germline gene is not matched at one end of the junction; a read error may be the cause. V gene TRBV7-2 combines with J gene TRBJ2-1; 7 bases match TRBD1. CDR3 size: 13 residues. CDR1 is SGHTA, CDR2 FQGNSA, per germline. The CDR3 loop is CASSLVEGAHSVF. The CDR3, as DNA: TGTGCCAGCAGCTTAGTAGAGGGGGCCCACTCGGTCTTC.

In this sample, this clonotype turned up many times. The V and J genes are TRBV7-3 and TRBJ2-1; 8 nucleotides line up with TRBD1. The CDR3 has 15 residues. Trimming at V came to 6 bases and at J to 2 bases, leaving 6 bases not matched to a gene. CDR1 and CDR2 from the germline V gene are SGHTA and FQGTGA. The CDR3 loop is CASSLTGGPYNEQFF. The CDR3 DNA is TGTGCCAGCAGTCTAACAGGGGGTCCCTACAATGAGCAGTTCTTC.

This clonotype was found many times. V gene TRBV14 combines with J gene TRBJ2-1, with D possibly matching TRBD2 (6 bases). CDR1 and CDR2 (germline): SGHDN, FVKESK. The CDR3 contains 13 residues. Trimming pared 4 bases from V and 5 bases from J, leaving 9 bases between. The CDR3 sequence: CASSRGGDNEQFF. CDR3 coding DNA: TGTGCCAGCAGCCGAGGCGGGGACAATGAGCAGTTCTTC.

The chain has TRBV5-1 and TRBJ2-7; D uncertain. Germline CDR1 SGHRS, CDR2 YFSETQ. Trimming shortened V by 0 bases and J by 1 base, and 8 bases separated the two germline ends. This CDR3 contains 14 residues. The CDR3 is CASSLAQRSYEQYF. CDR3 DNA: TGCGCCAGCAGCTTGGCGCAGAGATCCTACGAGCAGTACTTC.

The CDR3 region has the DNA TGTGCCAGCTTGGGACTAGCGGGCACAGATACGCAGTATTTT. Translation: CASLGLAGTDTQYF. The chain has TRBV12-3 or TRBV12-4 and TRBJ2-3; TRBD2 agrees at 11 bases. CDR3 size: 14 residues. V shed 8 bases and J 1 base; nucleotides not matched to a gene: 2.

This clonotype has at least ten counts. CDR3: CATRQGTHTDTQYF. The CDR3 DNA is TGTGCCACCCGACAGGGTACACACACAGATACGCAGTATTTT. The chain uses TRBV6-4 and TRBJ2-3; 7 bases line up with TRBD1. From germline, CDR1 is MRHNA and CDR2 SNTAGT. The CDR3 has 14 residues. The junction had 9 bases not matched to a gene; V was cut back by 10 bases and J by 2 bases.